This T cell receptor beta chain was documented in a study of cytomegalovirus exposure and HLA in healthy donors. Overall study: Earlier work reported 95 million to 130 million unique TCR beta sequences from 170 million or so T cells.

General observations from the study: For most TCR beta V segments, an earlier analysis put the productive rate at about 87% or about 30% of the time.

As for this clone: Its antigen is still unknown.

Between the trimmed V and J ends, which lost 3 bases and 2 bases, there was a span of 7 bases. CDR3 length: 13 amino acids. Germline-derived CDR1 and CDR2 are LNHDA and SQIVND (reference sequence). The primer mix had 60 Vbeta and 13 Jbeta primers. The table came from immunoSEQ multiplex PCR; TCRdb's copy has only in-frame clones and leaves some out. Of about 180,000 clones listed, around 79% are singletons. V usage is TRBV19 and J usage is TRBJ1-1; D gene ambiguous. The receptor was derived from a man in his forties in good health and CMV-seropositive. Sample: PBMCs. In DNA form, the CDR3 reads TGTGCCAGTAGTATGGCGGTTAACACTGAAGCTTTCTTT. Translating gives CASSMAVNTEAFF.